The present T cell receptor (beta chain) was sequenced within a study of tumor-infiltrating lymphocytes in primary liver carcinoma. The CDR3 spans 17 residues. Germline V gene data show CDR1 as LGHNA and CDR2 as YNFKEQ. Co-extracting RNA and DNA was done with roughly 17-32 mg of unsorted bulk tissue as input. Patients had chronic HBV infection and were treatment-naive. Study results and caveats: Blood had a significantly lower top-250-clone fraction than tumors did (p = 0.039). Found in all five tumor regions were only about 7.5-25% of top clones.

This clonotype was observed once. The antigen is not known. Germline and junction disagree at one end, which may indicate a read error. A constant-region primer served to make TCR beta cDNA from 500 to 550 ng total RNA. ARM-PCR, slightly modified, supplied the TCR beta libraries through three nested multiplex PCR rounds. Running 9 to 11 cycles apiece, the first two PCR rounds relied on TRBV1-TRBV30 forward primers together with a C-beta reverse primer. TCRdb recomputed calls from the multiplex PCR reads with MiXCR, one row per CDR3 protein. This sample has around 100,000 distinct CDR3 sequences; approximately 71% occur once, and the top ten carry 9% to 10%.

The origin of this receptor is an older woman with primary liver carcinoma and hepatitis B virus infection. The rearrangement uses TRBV4-2 and TRBJ2-5; TRBD2 might be the D (5 bases). Sequencing was carried out using liver tumor tissue from sampling region 5. Subset indicated: tumor region T5, tumor centre. CDR3 sequence (DNA): TGTGCCAACAGCCAAACCGGGATTAGGGATGTCCCAGAGACCCAGTACTTC. It translates to CANSQTGIRDVPETQYF.